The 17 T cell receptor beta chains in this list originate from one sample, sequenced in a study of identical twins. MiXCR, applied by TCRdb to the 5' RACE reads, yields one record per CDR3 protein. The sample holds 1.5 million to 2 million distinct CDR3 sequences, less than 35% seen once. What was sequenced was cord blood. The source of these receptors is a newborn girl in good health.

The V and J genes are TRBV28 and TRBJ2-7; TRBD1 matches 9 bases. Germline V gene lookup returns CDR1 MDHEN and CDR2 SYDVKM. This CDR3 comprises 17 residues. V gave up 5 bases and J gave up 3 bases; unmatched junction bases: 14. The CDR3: CASSLHSGTGILYEQYF. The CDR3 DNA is TGTGCCAGCAGTCTCCATTCCGGGACAGGGATTCTCTACGAGCAGTACTTC.

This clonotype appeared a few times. The chain's CDR3 is CASSRSGGFSYNEQFF. As DNA, the CDR3 is TGTGCCAGCAGCCGTAGCGGGGGATTCTCCTACAATGAGCAGTTCTTC. This rearrangement joins TRBV2 to TRBJ2-1; 9 bases agree with TRBD2. From germline, CDR1 is SNHLY and CDR2 FYNNEI. The CDR3 contains 16 residues. The ends lost 6 bases at V and 0 bases at J; junction bases unmatched: 6.

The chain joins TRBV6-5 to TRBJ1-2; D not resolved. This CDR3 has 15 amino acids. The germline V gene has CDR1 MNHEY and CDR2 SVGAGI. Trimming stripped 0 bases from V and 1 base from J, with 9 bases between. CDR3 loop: CASSYSFDNNYGYTF. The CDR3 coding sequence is TGTGCCAGCAGTTACTCATTTGACAATAACTATGGCTACACCTTC.

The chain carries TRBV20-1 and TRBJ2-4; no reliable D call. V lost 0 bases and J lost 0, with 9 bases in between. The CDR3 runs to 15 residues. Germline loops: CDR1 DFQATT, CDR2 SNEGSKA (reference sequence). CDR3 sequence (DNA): TGCAGTGCTAGAGACAAGACACAAGCCAAAAACATTCAGTACTTC. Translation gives CSARDKTQAKNIQYF.

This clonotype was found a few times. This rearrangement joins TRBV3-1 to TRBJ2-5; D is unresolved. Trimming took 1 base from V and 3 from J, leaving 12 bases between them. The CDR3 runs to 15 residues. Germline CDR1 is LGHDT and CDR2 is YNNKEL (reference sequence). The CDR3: CASSQGLPLKETQYF. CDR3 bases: TGTGCCAGCAGCCAAGGACTTCCGCTGAAAGAGACCCAGTACTTC.

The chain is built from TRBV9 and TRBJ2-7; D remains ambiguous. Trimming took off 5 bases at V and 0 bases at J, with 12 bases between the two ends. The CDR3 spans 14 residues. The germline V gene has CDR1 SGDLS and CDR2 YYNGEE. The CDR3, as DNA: TGTGCCAGCAGTGCGTATTGGGGCTCCTACGAGCAGTACTTC. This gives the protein CASSAYWGSYEQYF.

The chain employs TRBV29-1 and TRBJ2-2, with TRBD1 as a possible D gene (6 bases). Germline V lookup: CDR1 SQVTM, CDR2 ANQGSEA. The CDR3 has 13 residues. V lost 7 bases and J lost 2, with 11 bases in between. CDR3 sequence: CSERDINTGELFF. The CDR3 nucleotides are TGCAGCGAACGGGACATCAACACCGGGGAGCTGTTTTTT.

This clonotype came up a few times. The CDR3 region is CASSLDPWTSGGYYNEQFF. CDR3 nucleotide sequence: TGTGCCAGCAGTTTAGATCCCTGGACTAGCGGGGGCTACTACAATGAGCAGTTCTTC. This chain joins TRBV12-3 or TRBV12-4 and TRBJ2-1; the match to TRBD2 covers 13 bases. This CDR3 has 19 residues. With V trimmed by 1 base and J by 3 bases, 9 bases remained unmatched.

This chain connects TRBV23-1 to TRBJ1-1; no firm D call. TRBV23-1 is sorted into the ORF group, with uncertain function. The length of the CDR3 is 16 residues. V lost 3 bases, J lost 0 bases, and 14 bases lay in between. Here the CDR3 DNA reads TGCGCCAGCAGTCACCAAGGCACCGGGATGAACACTGAAGCTTTCTTT. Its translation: CASSHQGTGMNTEAFF.

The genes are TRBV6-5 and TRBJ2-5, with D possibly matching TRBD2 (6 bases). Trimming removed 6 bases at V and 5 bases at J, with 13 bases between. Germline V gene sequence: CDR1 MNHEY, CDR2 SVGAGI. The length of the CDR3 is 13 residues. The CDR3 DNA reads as TGTGCCAGCAGGAGGACCGCGGGGGAGACCCAGTACTTC. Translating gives CASRRTAGETQYF.

The CDR3 loop reads CASSQEGNEAFF. The CDR3 coding sequence is TGTGCCAGCAGCCAAGAAGGGAATGAAGCTTTCTTT. The chain couples TRBV3-1 to TRBJ1-1, with unresolved D. Between the trimmed V and J ends, which lost 0 bases and 7 bases, there was a span of 6 bases. The CDR3 contains 12 residues. Germline CDR1 and CDR2: LGHDT and YNNKEL (reference sequence). Full variable domain (outside the CDR3, taken from reference TRBV3-1 and TRBJ1-1): DTAVSQTPKYLVTQMGNDKSIKCEQNLGHDTMYWYKQDSKKFLKIMFSYNNKELIINETVPNRFSPKSPDKAHLNLHINSLELGDSAVYFCASSQEGNEAFFGQGTRLTVV.

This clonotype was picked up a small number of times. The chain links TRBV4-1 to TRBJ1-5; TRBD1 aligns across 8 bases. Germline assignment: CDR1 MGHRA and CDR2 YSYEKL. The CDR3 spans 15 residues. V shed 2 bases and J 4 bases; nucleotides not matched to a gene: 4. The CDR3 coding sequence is TGCGCCAGCAGCCAACTCGGACAGGGAAATCAGCCCCAGCATTTT. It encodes CASSQLGQGNQPQHF.

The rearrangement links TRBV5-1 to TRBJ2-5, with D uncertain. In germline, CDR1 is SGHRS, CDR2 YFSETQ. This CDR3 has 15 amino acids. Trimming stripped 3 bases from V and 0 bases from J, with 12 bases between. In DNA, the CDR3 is TGCGCCAGCAGCTCATGGGCCAATTACCAAGAGACCCAGTACTTC. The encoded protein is CASSSWANYQETQYF.

CDR3 sequence (DNA): TGTGCCAGCACCCTGGGGGTCCGCCGGCAGTTCTTC. The encoded protein is CASTLGVRRQFF. The rearrangement uses TRBV28 and TRBJ2-1; tentatively, D is TRBD1 or TRBD2 (5 bases each). Germline V gives CDR1 MDHEN, CDR2 SYDVKM. Trimming removed 7 bases at V and 12 bases at J, with 16 bases between. The CDR3 totals 12 residues. Full variable domain (rest looked up from reference TRBV28 and TRBJ2-1): DVKVTQSSRYLVKRTGEKVFLECVQDMDHENMFWYRQDPGLGLRLIYFSYDVKMKEKGDIPEGYSVSREKKERFSLILESASTNQTSMYLCASTLGVRRQFFGPGTRLTVL.

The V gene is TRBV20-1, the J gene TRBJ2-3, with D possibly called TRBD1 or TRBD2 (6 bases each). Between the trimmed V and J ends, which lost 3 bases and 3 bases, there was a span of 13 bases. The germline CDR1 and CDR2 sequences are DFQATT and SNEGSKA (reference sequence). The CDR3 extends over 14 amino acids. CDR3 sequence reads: CSASRPGATDTQYF. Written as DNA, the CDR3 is TGCAGTGCTAGCAGGCCGGGGGCTACAGATACGCAGTATTTT.

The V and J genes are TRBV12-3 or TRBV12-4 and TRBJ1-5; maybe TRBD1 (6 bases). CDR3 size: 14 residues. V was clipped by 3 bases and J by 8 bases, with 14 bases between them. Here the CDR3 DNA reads TGTGCCAGCAGTTTCCTCGGGGGCGTGGAGCCCCAGCATTTT. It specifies CASSFLGGVEPQHF.

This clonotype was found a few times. The chain's CDR3 is CASSLVAGGFQETQYF. The CDR3 coding sequence is TGTGCCAGCAGCTTAGTGGCGGGGGGTTTCCAAGAGACCCAGTACTTC. The chain recombines TRBV7-2 with TRBJ2-5, with 8 bases aligning to TRBD2. CDR1 SGHTA and CDR2 FQGNSA come from the germline V gene. The CDR3 sequence is 16 residues long. Trimming at V came to 1 base and at J to 1 base, leaving 5 bases not matched to a gene.